A single sample gave rise to the 18 T cell receptor beta chains below, sequenced in a study of tumor and adjacent non-tumor tissue in lung cancer. No cell sorting was done before RNA was extracted from the tissue. TCRbeta libraries were built with three rounds of nested PCR, modified from ARM-PCR. One entry per CDR3 protein, called by TCRdb with MiXCR from the multiplex PCR reads. The table records 120,000 to 150,000 distinct CDR3 sequences, 60% to 70% of them present only once. Sequences were obtained from lung tumor tissue. Receptors were obtained from a man aged 60 to 75 with small cell lung cancer.

As for this clonotype: This is likely a read error, given that the CDR3 carries no conserved phenylalanine or tryptophan at its end. The CDR3 coding sequence is TGCAGCGTGACAGGGGTTGACGGGGAGCTGTTTTAT. Translation: CSVTGVDGELFY. This sequence joins TRBV29-1 and TRBJ2-2; 8 nucleotides line up with TRBD1. Looked up from germline, CDR1 is SQVTM and CDR2 is ANQGSEA. The CDR3 covers 12 residues. V gave up 6 bases and J gave up 7 bases; unmatched junction bases: 4.

This chain joins TRBV11-3 and TRBJ1-6; 9 bases are a match to TRBD1. From germline, CDR1 is SGHNT and CDR2 YENEEA. V shed 6 bases, J shed 7 bases, and the junction held 22 bases outside the gene matches. This CDR3 comprises 20 residues. CDR3 protein: CASSQQRDRVSIRTNSPLHF. CDR3 in DNA: TGTGCCAGCAGTCAGCAGCGGGACAGGGTCTCCATTCGAACAAATTCACCCCTCCACTTT.

The rearrangement joins TRBV4-2 to TRBJ2-3, with D hard to call. The assigned J gene may be wrong: the sequence end matches TRBJ1-5 better. This CDR3 comprises 16 residues. Per germline, CDR1 LGHNA and CDR2 YNFKEQ. The CDR3 DNA reads as TGTGCCAGCAGCCAGCTAGCCGGCTGGAACACAGATACTCAGCATTTT. Its protein product is CASSQLAGWNTDTQHF.

As regards this clonotype: An end of the junction does not agree with germline; a read error may underlie this. This chain uses TRBV6-6 with TRBJ1-3, with 7 bases matching TRBD1. The CDR3 is 14 amino acids. Germline CDR1 reads MNHNY; CDR2 reads SVGAGI (reference sequence). This chain's CDR3 is CDSSRQGPGNTIYF. DNA for the CDR3: TGTGACAGCAGCCGACAGGGTCCCGGAAACACCATATATTTT.

In the case of this clonotype: The conserved closing phenylalanine or tryptophan is absent in this CDR3, likely reflecting a read error. The rearrangement links TRBV4-2 to TRBJ1-2, with TRBD1 matching 12 bases. Per the germline V gene, CDR1 is LGHNA and CDR2 is YNFKEQ. Germline trimming cut 6 bases from V and 4 bases from J; bases unmatched to any gene: 6. This CDR3 is built from 15 residues. The CDR3 bases are TGTGCCAGCAGTCCGGGACAGGGGGCGGGCTATGGCTACACCCTC. Translating it yields CASSPGQGAGYGYTL.

This chain joins TRBV6-6 and TRBJ1-1; D unclear. The CDR3 spans 15 residues. V gave up 2 bases and J gave up 0 bases, with 10 bases separating them. CDR1 and CDR2 (germline): MNHNY, SVGAGI (reference sequence). Written as DNA, the CDR3 is TGTGCCAGCAGTTACATCGACCTATTGAACACTGAAGCTTTCTTT. It codes for CASSYIDLLNTEAFF.

This chain links TRBV11-3 with TRBJ2-1; TRBD2 aligns across 10 bases. Germline V lookup: CDR1 SGHNT, CDR2 YENEEA. The CDR3 has 14 residues. J gave up 4 bases and V 7 bases, and 4 bases lay outside the gene matches. CDR3 in DNA: TGTGCCAGCAAATTAGCGGGGGGATACAATGAGCAGTTCTTC. This encodes CASKLAGGYNEQFF.

Worth noting for this clonotype: It may be a read error: a sequence one base away is much more abundant. V and J are TRBV20-1 and TRBJ2-1; 7 positions match TRBD2. This CDR3 comprises 17 residues. V gave up 1 base and J gave up 1 base; unmatched junction bases: 10. Germline V gene sequence: CDR1 DFQATT, CDR2 SNEGSKA (reference sequence). CDR3 in amino acids: CSARVLAATLSYNEQFF. CDR3 sequence (DNA): TGCAGTGCTAGAGTTCTAGCGGCAACTCTGTCCTACAATGAGCAGTTCTTC.

This clonotype came up many times. The chain has TRBV20-1 and TRBJ1-2; 9 nucleotides line up with TRBD1. This CDR3 spans 15 amino acids. Germline values: CDR1 DFQATT, CDR2 SNEGSKA (reference sequence). The J segment lost 7 bases and the V segment lost 3 bases, leaving 12 bases of the junction unmatched. The CDR3 loop is CSARDPGQGSRGYTF. The CDR3, as DNA: TGCAGTGCTAGGGACCCGGGACAGGGTTCCCGTGGCTACACCTTC.

About this clonotype itself: One end of the junction fails to match germline, which may point to a read error. This rearrangement joins TRBV6-5 to TRBJ1-3, with D maybe TRBD1 (6 bases). The CDR3 extends over 14 amino acids. The germline CDR1 and CDR2 sequences are MNHEY and SVGAGI. The CDR3: CVSSYSGDGNIIYF. The CDR3 bases are TGTGTCAGCAGTTACTCAGGGGATGGGAACATCATATATTTT.

This clonotype was picked up a small number of times. Since a much larger clone is just one base distant, this may be a read error. The chain's CDR3 is CANSDFHQQGGQYF. The CDR3 nucleotides read TGTGCCAACAGTGATTTTCACCAACAGGGAGGGCAGTATTTT. The genes are TRBV6-1 and TRBJ2-3; D is perhaps TRBD1 or TRBD2 (6 bases each). The CDR3 covers 14 residues. Germline CDR1 is MNHNS and CDR2 is SASEGT.

Remarks on this clonotype: Relative to the germline gene, one junction end is altered; a read error may explain this. The CDR3 nucleotides are TGCGCCAGCAGCTCATTGGGGTACCAAGGGACCCAGTACTTC. Translation: CASSSLGYQGTQYF. J is TRBJ2-5 and V is TRBV11-2; D gene unclear. The CDR3 is 14 amino acids. Germline V gives CDR1 SGHAT, CDR2 FQNNGV.

This chain joins TRBV6-5 and TRBJ1-2; TRBD1 might be the D (6 bases). CDR1 and CDR2 (germline): MNHEY, SVGAGI. The CDR3 is 13 residues long. V was trimmed by 7 bases and J by 7 bases, leaving 16 bases between them. CDR3 DNA sequence: TGTGCCAGCATCCCGCCGGGGGGCGGTGGCTACACCTTC. This translates into CASIPPGGGGYTF.

This chain connects TRBV24-1 to TRBJ2-7; D is undetermined. V was shortened by 1 base and J by 6 bases, with 9 bases between the two germline ends. The CDR3 sequence is 13 residues long. The V gene's germline CDR1 is KGHDR and CDR2 SFDVKD. The CDR3 reads CATSDLAGREQYF. The CDR3 nucleotides read TGTGCCACCAGTGATTTAGCCGGACGCGAGCAGTACTTC.

As concerns this clonotype: A junction end diverges from the germline sequence, so it may reflect a read error. This chain links TRBV12-3 or TRBV12-4 with TRBJ1-6, with D hard to call. This CDR3 comprises 17 residues. The CDR3 DNA follows: TGTGCCAGCAGTTTACGGAGGGTCGGCTCCTATAATTCACCACTCTACTTT. It encodes CASSLRRVGSYNSPLYF.

Concerning this clonotype itself: One base away lies a much larger clone, so this may be a sequencing read error. The chain joins TRBV12-3 or TRBV12-4 to TRBJ2-7; the D gene could be TRBD1 or TRBD2 (6 bases each). This CDR3 has 14 amino acids. The CDR3 DNA reads TGTCCCAGCAGTCACCGGAGGGGGTCCTACGAGCAGTACTTC. This codes for CPSSHRRGSYEQYF.

A remark on this clonotype: This clone may be a read error of a much larger clone one base away. The chain recombines TRBV6-1 with TRBJ2-7; D unclear. CDR1 and CDR2 from the germline V gene are MNHNS and SASEGT. The length of the CDR3 is 13 residues. The CDR3 region is CVSSEAPNYEQYF. CDR3 sequence (DNA): TGTGTCAGCAGTGAGGCGCCAAACTACGAGCAGTACTTC.

This clonotype was counted a single time. This could be a read error, since a much larger clone is one nucleotide away. It is likely a read error, because the conserved phenylalanine at the end of the CDR3 is missing. The chain has TRBV6-1 and TRBJ2-2; 10 bases match TRBD1. Trimming at V came to 6 bases and at J to 5 bases, leaving 3 bases not matched to a gene. The CDR3 loop spans 14 amino acids. Germline V gene data show CDR1 as MNHNS and CDR2 as SASEGT. Here the CDR3 reads CASSGTGDTGELFI. In DNA form, the CDR3 reads TGTGCCAGCAGCGGGACAGGGGATACCGGGGAGCTGTTTATT.